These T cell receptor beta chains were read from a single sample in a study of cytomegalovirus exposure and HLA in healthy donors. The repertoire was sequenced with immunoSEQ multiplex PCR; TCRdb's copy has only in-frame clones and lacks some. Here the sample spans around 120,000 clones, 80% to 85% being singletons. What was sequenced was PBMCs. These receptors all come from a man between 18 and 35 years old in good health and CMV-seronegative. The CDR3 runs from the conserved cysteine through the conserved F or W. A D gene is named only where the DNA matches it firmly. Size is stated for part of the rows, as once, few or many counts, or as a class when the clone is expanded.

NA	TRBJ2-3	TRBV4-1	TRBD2	CASSQDATSGGDTQYF	TGCGCCAGCAGCCAAGATGCGACTAGCGGGGGAGATACGCAGTATTTT
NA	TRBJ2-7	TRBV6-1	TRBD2	CASTERERGAYEQYF	TGTGCCAGCACCGAAAGGGAGCGGGGGGCCTACGAGCAGTACTTC
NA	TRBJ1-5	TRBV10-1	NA	CASRGGGNQPQHF	TGCGCCAGCAGGGGAGGGGGCAATCAGCCCCAGCATTTT
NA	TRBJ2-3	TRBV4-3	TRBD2	CASRPGTSDTDTQYF	TGCGCCAGCAGACCAGGGACTAGCGACACAGATACGCAGTATTTT
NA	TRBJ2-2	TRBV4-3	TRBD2	CASSQDLPGGFTGELFF	TGCGCCAGCAGCCAAGATCTTCCGGGGGGGTTCACCGGGGAGCTGTTTTTT
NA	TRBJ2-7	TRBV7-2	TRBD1	CASSPEAGTGGSYEQYF	TGTGCCAGCAGCCCCGAAGCCGGGACAGGGGGCTCCTACGAGCAGTACTTC
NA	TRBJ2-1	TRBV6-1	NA	CASSEPITAYNEQFF	TGTGCCAGCAGTGAGCCGATAACGGCCTACAATGAGCAGTTCTTC
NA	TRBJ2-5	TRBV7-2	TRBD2	CASSPPGLAGDKETQYF	TGTGCCAGCAGCCCACCCGGACTAGCGGGGGACAAAGAGACCCAGTACTTC
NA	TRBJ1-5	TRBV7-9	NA	CASSSGLVAGFPQHF	TGTGCCAGCAGCTCGGGACTCGTCGCTGGGTTTCCCCAGCATTTT
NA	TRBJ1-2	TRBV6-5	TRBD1	CASSYSGTALYGYTF	TGTGCCAGCAGTTACTCCGGGACAGCCCTCTATGGCTACACCTTC
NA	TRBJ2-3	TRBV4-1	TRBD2	CASSQDPSGGGGADTQYF	TGCGCCAGCAGCCAAGATCCCAGCGGGGGGGGAGGTGCAGATACGCAGTATTTT
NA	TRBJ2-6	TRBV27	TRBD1	CASRFGTGLSGANVLTF	TGTGCCAGCAGGTTCGGGACAGGGCTCTCTGGGGCCAACGTCCTGACTTTC
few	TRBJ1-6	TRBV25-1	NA	CASRERLSYSPLHF	TGTGCCAGCAGGGAGAGACTATCCTACTCACCCCTCCACTTT
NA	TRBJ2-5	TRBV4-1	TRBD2	CASSQEGGGLLVWTQYF	TGCGCCAGCAGCCAAGAGGGGGGGGGACTCCTGGTCTGGACCCAGTACTTC
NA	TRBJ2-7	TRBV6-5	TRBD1	CASSYRGQYEQYF	TGTGCCAGCAGTTACAGGGGGCAGTACGAGCAGTACTTC
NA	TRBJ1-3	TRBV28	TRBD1	CASLAGGLSGNTIYF	TGTGCCAGCCTGGCAGGGGGGTTGTCTGGAAACACCATATATTTT
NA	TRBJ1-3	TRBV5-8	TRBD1	CASSHGTGYFSGNTIYF	TGTGCCAGCAGCCACGGGACAGGGTATTTTTCTGGAAACACCATATATTTT
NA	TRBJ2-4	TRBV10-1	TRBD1	CASSEAGGLDIQYF	TGCGCCAGCAGTGAGGCAGGGGGCTTGGACATTCAGTACTTC
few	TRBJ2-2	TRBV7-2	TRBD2	CASTLLAGAIYRTGELFF	TGTGCCAGCACCCTACTAGCGGGGGCAATTTATCGTACCGGGGAGCTGTTTTTT
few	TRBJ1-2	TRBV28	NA	CASSQVNYGYTF	TGTGCCAGCAGTCAGGTTAACTATGGCTACACCTTC
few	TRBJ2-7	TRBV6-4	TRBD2	CASSAGTTYEQYF	TGTGCCAGCAGTGCCGGGACTACCTACGAGCAGTACTTC
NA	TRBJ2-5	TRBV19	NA	CASSEEYQETQYF	TGTGCCAGTAGCGAGGAGTACCAAGAGACCCAGTACTTC
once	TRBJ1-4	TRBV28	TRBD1	CASSLLRGQGEKLFF	TGTGCCAGCAGTTTACTCAGGGGGCAGGGTGAAAAACTGTTTTTT
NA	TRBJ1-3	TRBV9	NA	CASSGRTHSGNTIYF	TGTGCCAGCAGCGGGCGGACACACTCTGGAAACACCATATATTTT
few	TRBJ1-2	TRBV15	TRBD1	CATSRGGTGESNYGYTF	TGTGCCACCAGCAGAGGTGGGACAGGGGAGTCTAACTATGGCTACACCTTC
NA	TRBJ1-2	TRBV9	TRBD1	CASSVGGGYSYGYTF	TGTGCCAGCAGCGTAGGAGGGGGCTATAGCTATGGCTACACCTTC
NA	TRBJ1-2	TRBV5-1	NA	CASSLASLWADNYGYTF	TGCGCCAGCAGCTTGGCGTCTCTTTGGGCAGACAACTATGGCTACACCTTC
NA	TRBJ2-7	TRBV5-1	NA	CASSNLQGEQYF	TGCGCCAGCAGCAACCTTCAGGGCGAGCAGTACTTC
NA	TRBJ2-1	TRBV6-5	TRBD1	CASSGRDRGADEQFF	TGTGCCAGCAGTGGCCGGGACAGGGGGGCCGATGAGCAGTTCTTC
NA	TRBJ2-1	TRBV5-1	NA	CASSSDSGNEQFF	TGCGCCAGCAGCTCGGACAGTGGGAATGAGCAGTTCTTC
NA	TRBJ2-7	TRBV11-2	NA	CASSLVQGGYEQYF	TGTGCCAGCAGCTTAGTCCAGGGGGGATACGAGCAGTACTTC
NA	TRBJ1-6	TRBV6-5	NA	CASSPNNSPLHF	TGTGCCAGCAGTCCTAATAATTCACCCCTCCACTTT
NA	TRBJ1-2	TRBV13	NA	CASSLDRSGYTF	TGTGCCAGCAGCTTAGATCGGTCAGGCTACACCTTC
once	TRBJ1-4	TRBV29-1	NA	CSVGEGTNEKLFF	TGCAGCGTTGGGGAGGGAACTAATGAAAAACTGTTTTTT
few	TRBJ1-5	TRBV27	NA	CASSSTGNSNQPQHF	TGTGCCAGCAGTTCAACAGGGAATAGCAATCAGCCCCAGCATTTT
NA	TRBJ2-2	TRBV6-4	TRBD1	CASRAQGLGTGELFF	TGTGCCAGCAGGGCACAGGGGTTAGGCACCGGGGAGCTGTTTTTT
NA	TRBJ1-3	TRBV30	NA	CAWSAPGLKNTIYF	TGTGCCTGGAGTGCCCCGGGACTTAAGAACACCATATATTTT
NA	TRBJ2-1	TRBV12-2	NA	CASRYPPSGGVVEQFF	TGTGCAAGTCGCTACCCCCCCAGCGGGGGGGTTGTTGAGCAGTTCTTC
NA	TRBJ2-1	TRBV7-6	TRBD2	CASSGGSGTSGGAISREQFF	TGTGCCAGCAGCGGAGGAAGCGGGACTAGCGGGGGGGCCATTAGCCGTGAGCAGTTCTTC
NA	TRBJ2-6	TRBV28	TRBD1	CASTVTGAGVLTF	TGTGCCAGCACCGTGACAGGGGCGGGCGTCCTGACTTTC
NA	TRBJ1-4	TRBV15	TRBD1	CATSNDRGWSNEKLFF	TGTGCCACCAGCAACGACAGGGGTTGGTCTAATGAAAAACTGTTTTTT
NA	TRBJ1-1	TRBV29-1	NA	CSIQMNTEAFF	TGCAGCATACAAATGAACACTGAAGCTTTCTTT
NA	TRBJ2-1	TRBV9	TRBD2	CASSVPGGDEQFF	TGTGCCAGCAGCGTACCGGGAGGGGATGAGCAGTTCTTC
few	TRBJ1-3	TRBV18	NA	CASSPPGGLNSGNTIYF	TGTGCCAGCTCACCACCGGGAGGACTGAACTCTGGAAACACCATATATTTT
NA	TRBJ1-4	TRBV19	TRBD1	CASTLRTGSEKLFF	TGTGCCAGTACTCTTAGGACAGGGAGTGAAAAACTGTTTTTT